A single sample is the source of the 28 T cell receptor beta chains below, sequenced in a study of human T cells and chemical hapten exposure. Described time point: patch test 3, about 24 weeks after DPC sensitization. Treatment here: therapeutic diphenylcyclopropenone sensitization with weekly scalp DPC. A single record per CDR3 protein comes from TCRdb applying MiXCR to the RACE reads. This sample has roughly 100,000 distinct CDR3 sequences, with 30% to 35% found just once. Sequenced here: whole blood, sampled in connection with sensitization to the hapten diphenylcyclopropenone (DPC). These TCRs come from a man aged 35-49 years with alopecia areata. Some clones in this sample may be carry-over from other donors' samples.

This chain uses TRBV20-1 with TRBJ2-7; 9 bases are a match to TRBD2. The CDR3 is 16 residues long. V lost 2 bases, J lost 4 bases, and 12 bases stayed unmatched. Germline V gives CDR1 DFQATT, CDR2 SNEGSKA (reference sequence). The CDR3, as DNA: TGCAGTGCTAGATTGTGGTATGGTAGCGGGAGTTACGAGCAGTACTTC. Encoded protein: CSARLWYGSGSYEQYF.

This clonotype was counted between two and nine times. The chain couples TRBV9 to TRBJ2-7; maybe TRBD1 (6 bases). V lost 4 bases to trimming and J lost 3 bases, with 14 bases between them. Germline V gene sequence: CDR1 SGDLS, CDR2 YYNGEE. The CDR3 length is 14 residues. For the CDR3, the DNA is TGTGCCAGCAGCCCCAGGGGTTTCGACTACGAGCAGTACGTC. Its translation is CASSPRGFDYEQYV.

The chain employs TRBV20-1 and TRBJ1-6; no reliable D call. CDR3 size: 17 residues. CDR1 and CDR2 (germline): DFQATT, SNEGSKA (reference sequence). V lost 6 bases and J 9 bases, leaving 27 bases between the germline ends. CDR3 in amino acids: CSATHPEGGRGISPLHF. The DNA for the CDR3 is TGCAGTGCAACGCACCCTGAGGGAGGACGAGGGATTTCACCCCTCCACTTT.

This clonotype has ten or more counts. The chain uses TRBV20-1 and TRBJ2-1; 11 bases fit TRBD2. The CDR3 has 17 amino acids. Looked up from germline, CDR1 is DFQATT and CDR2 is SNEGSKA (reference sequence). Trimming took 0 bases from V and 8 from J; bases not matched to a gene: 12. The CDR3, as DNA: TGCAGTGCTAGAGATTACGGGGGGACTAGCGGAGGGGATGAGCAGTTCTTC. This codes for CSARDYGGTSGGDEQFF.

In its sample, this clonotype was seen a few times. V and J are TRBV7-2 and TRBJ2-3, with TRBD2 matching over 11 bases. The CDR3 is 18 amino acids. CDR1 is SGHTA and CDR2 is FQGNSA in the germline V gene. Trimming cost V 3 bases and J 4 bases; bases outside gene matches: 12. CDR3 coding DNA: TGTGCCAGCAGCTTCGTGGTAGCGGGAGGGCGTCAGGCAGATACGCAGTATTTT. Translating it yields CASSFVVAGGRQADTQYF. The full variable domain, completed using reference TRBV7-2 and TRBJ2-3, is GAGVSQSPSNKVTEKGKDVELRCDPISGHTALYWYRQSLGQGLEFLIYFQGNSAPDKSGLPSDRFSAERTGGSVSTLTIQRTQQEDSAVYLCASSFVVAGGRQADTQYFGPGTRLTVL.

This clonotype was observed a few times. The chain links TRBV18 to TRBJ2-5; D uncertain. In germline, CDR1 is KGHSH, CDR2 LQKENI. The CDR3 totals 15 residues. V shed 0 bases and J shed 0 bases, with 8 bases lying between them. CDR3 in amino acids: CASSPPSQYQETQYF. Written as DNA, the CDR3 is TGTGCCAGCTCACCACCCTCGCAGTACCAAGAGACCCAGTACTTC.

The CDR3 sequence is CASNQVSQPQHF. CDR3 nucleotide sequence: TGTGCCAGCAACCAAGTCAGTCAGCCCCAGCATTTT. This chain joins TRBV28 and TRBJ1-5; D is unresolved. This CDR3 is built from 12 residues. Deletions cut 7 bases from V and 6 bases from J, with 10 bases between. Germline values: CDR1 MDHEN, CDR2 SYDVKM.

The chain combines TRBV5-1 with TRBJ1-3, with 9 bases lining up with TRBD1. Germline trimming cut 2 bases from V and 3 bases from J; bases unmatched to any gene: 6. Per germline, CDR1 SGHRS and CDR2 YFSETQ. This CDR3 has 16 amino acids. CDR3 in amino acids: CASSLTGGTSGNTIYF. The CDR3 DNA reads as TGCGCCAGCAGCTTAACAGGGGGCACGAGTGGAAACACCATATATTTT. Drawing the rest from reference TRBV5-1 and TRBJ1-3, the complete variable domain is KAGVTQTPRYLIKTRGQQVTLSCSPISGHRSVSWYQQTPGQGLQFLFEYFSETQRNKGNFPGRFSGRQFSNSRSEMNVSTLELGDSALYLCASSLTGGTSGNTIYFGEGSWLTVV.

This clonotype was seen repeatedly, ten times or more. The rearrangement uses TRBV6-5 and TRBJ2-5, with 7 bases matching TRBD1. The CDR3 loop spans 13 amino acids. With 6 bases clipped from V and 3 bases from J, the junction kept 4 bases outside the gene matches. Germline assignment: CDR1 MNHEY and CDR2 SVGAGI. The CDR3 nucleotides read TGTGCCAGCAGCAGACAGGGTGAAGAGACCCAGTACTTC. Protein: CASSRQGEETQYF.

This clonotype was found once. The rearrangement joins TRBV20-1 to TRBJ2-5; 9 positions agree with TRBD2. The germline CDR1 and CDR2 sequences are DFQATT and SNEGSKA (reference sequence). Trimming took 6 bases from V and 1 from J; bases not matched to a gene: 6. This CDR3 has 14 residues. CDR3 loop: CSAIKTSGQETQYF. For the CDR3, the DNA is TGCAGTGCCATTAAGACTAGCGGCCAAGAGACCCAGTACTTC.

The rearrangement uses TRBV6-2 or TRBV6-3 and TRBJ2-7; D might be TRBD1 (6 bases). Trimming took 0 bases from V and 5 from J, leaving 14 bases between them. Germline values: CDR1 MNHEY, CDR2 SVGEGT. This CDR3 comprises 15 residues. The CDR3 spells CASSYSLGRDNEQYF. The CDR3 region has the DNA TGTGCCAGCAGTTACTCGCTGGGCCGGGACAACGAGCAGTACTTC.

The V gene is TRBV6-5, the J gene TRBJ1-5, with D perhaps matching TRBD1 (6 bases). Germline CDR1 and CDR2: MNHEY and SVGAGI. CDR3 size: 14 residues. V gave up 7 bases and J gave up 4 bases, with 14 bases separating them. The CDR3 DNA reads TGTGCCAGCAAAGTGGAACAGGGTAATCAGCCCCAGCATTTT. Translated, it gives CASKVEQGNQPQHF.

J is TRBJ2-1 and V is TRBV6-2 or TRBV6-3, with TRBD1 identical over 9 bases. V shed 6 bases and J 7 bases; nucleotides not matched to a gene: 16. CDR3 size: 17 residues. Germline-derived CDR1 and CDR2 are MNHEY and SVGEGT. CDR3 coding DNA: TGTGCCAGCAGCGCACACAGGGGGCACCCGCAATCAAATGAGCAGTTCTTC. It specifies CASSAHRGHPQSNEQFF.

This clonotype has only a few counts. A junction boundary mismatches the germline segment, possibly from a read error. The DNA for the CDR3 is TGTGCCAGCAGCTCTGGGGGGGGCGGTTCTCACCTGGATTTT. Translating gives CASSSGGGGSHLDF. The chain combines TRBV7-3 with TRBJ2-3; TRBD2 is a possible D gene (7 bases). From germline, CDR1 is SGHTA and CDR2 FQGTGA. The CDR3 consists of 14 residues.

The CDR3 nucleotides read TGTGCCAGCAGGAGAGGACAGGACCTGTTGGCCCAGTACTTC. As protein: CASRRGQDLLAQYF. This chain connects TRBV6-6 to TRBJ2-5; 7 positions match TRBD1. With 6 bases clipped from V and 9 bases from J, the junction kept 13 bases outside the gene matches. The germline V gene encodes CDR1 MNHNY and CDR2 SVGAGI (reference sequence). The CDR3 sequence is 14 residues long.

In its sample, this clonotype was seen a few times. The CDR3, as DNA: TGTGCCAGCAGCTTAGCGTACAGAAACAAGGGCTACACCTTC. This encodes CASSLAYRNKGYTF. The chain has TRBV7-9 and TRBJ1-2; D gene unclear. CDR1 and CDR2 from the germline V gene are SEHNR and FQNEAQ (reference sequence). The CDR3 covers 14 residues. The germline V and J ends were trimmed by 0 bases and 8 bases, with 13 bases remaining between them. Filled out from reference TRBV7-9 and TRBJ1-2, the complete variable domain reads DTGVSQNPRHKITKRGQNVTFRCDPISEHNRLYWYRQTLGQGPEFLTYFQNEAQLEKSRLLSDRFSAERPKGSFSTLEIQRTEQGDSAMYLCASSLAYRNKGYTFGSGTRLTVV.

The V gene is TRBV6-2 or TRBV6-3, the J gene TRBJ2-5, with D perhaps matching TRBD2 (5 bases). Germline assignment: CDR1 MNHEY and CDR2 SVGEGT. Trimming left V 7 bases short and J 5 bases short, with 20 bases between. The CDR3 is 15 residues long. CDR3 in DNA: TGTGCCAGCACCCTGGACGGGCCGGGGAGCGAGACCCAGTACTTC. The encoded protein is CASTLDGPGSETQYF.

The J gene is TRBJ2-1, the V gene TRBV24-1, with 12 nucleotides matching TRBD2. From germline, CDR1 is KGHDR and CDR2 SFDVKD. The J segment lost 3 bases and the V segment lost 3 bases, leaving 8 bases of the junction unmatched. The CDR3 sequence is 18 residues long. CDR3 residues: CATSDGLAGGILYNEQFF. Written as DNA, the CDR3 is TGTGCCACCAGTGATGGGCTAGCGGGAGGGATTCTCTACAATGAGCAGTTCTTC.

The rearrangement joins TRBV7-2 to TRBJ2-7, with a tentative D call TRBD1 (6 bases). Trimming pared 4 bases from V and 3 bases from J, leaving 10 bases between. The CDR3 contains 13 residues. Per the germline V gene, CDR1 is SGHTA and CDR2 is FQGNSA. CDR3 residues: CASSSSTGYEQYF. The DNA of the CDR3 is TGTGCCAGCAGCTCATCGACAGGCTACGAGCAGTACTTC.

This clonotype was observed a handful of times. The chain couples TRBV7-3 to TRBJ1-4; 7 positions agree with TRBD1. Germline trimming cut 5 bases from V and 5 bases from J; bases unmatched to any gene: 8. The CDR3 sequence is 15 residues long. Germline assignment: CDR1 SGHTA and CDR2 FQGTGA. Here the CDR3 reads CASSARQGRNEKLFF. CDR3 coding DNA: TGTGCCAGCAGCGCGAGACAGGGACGAAATGAAAAACTGTTTTTT. The full variable domain, with the rest looked up from reference TRBV7-3 and TRBJ1-4, is GAGVSQTPSNKVTEKGKYVELRCDPISGHTALYWYRQSLGQGPEFLIYFQGTGAADDSGLPNDRFFAVRPEGSVSTLKIQRTERGDSAVYLCASSARQGRNEKLFFGSGTQLSVL.

This clonotype was seen only a few times. V is TRBV29-1 and J is TRBJ1-1; no clear D gene. The CDR3 spans 13 residues. V lost 3 bases and J lost 1, with 9 bases in between. Germline V gene lookup returns CDR1 SQVTM and CDR2 ANQGSEA. The CDR3 is CSVDRAENTEAFF. CDR3 DNA sequence: TGCAGCGTTGATCGGGCAGAGAACACTGAAGCTTTCTTT.

This clonotype was counted once. The chain has TRBV24-1 and TRBJ2-2; D unclear. Germline V gene data show CDR1 as KGHDR and CDR2 as SFDVKD. Trimming stripped 7 bases from V and 3 bases from J, with 17 bases between. The CDR3 length is 16 residues. The CDR3 reads CATRPGRVGDTGELFF. For the CDR3, the DNA is TGTGCCACCAGACCAGGCAGAGTGGGCGACACCGGGGAGCTGTTTTTT.

This clonotype has only a few counts. The gene calls are TRBV4-2 and TRBJ2-6; D may be TRBD2 (6 bases). Trimming cost V 4 bases and J 0 bases, with 10 bases left between them. The V gene's germline CDR1 is LGHNA and CDR2 YNFKEQ. CDR3 length: 16 amino acids. DNA for the CDR3: TGTGCCAGCAGCCCTGCGGGGAGCTCTGGGGCCAACGTCCTGACTTTC. It translates to CASSPAGSSGANVLTF.

In this sample, this clonotype turned up once. The rearrangement links TRBV20-1 to TRBJ1-3, with 7 bases matching TRBD1. V dropped 2 bases and J dropped 6; count of bases not matched to a gene: 10. The CDR3 covers 15 residues. CDR1 DFQATT and CDR2 SNEGSKA come from the germline V gene (reference sequence). CDR3 coding DNA: TGCAGTGCTAGAAGAAGGGGGCAGGTGGAAAACACCATATATTTT. Translated, it gives CSARRRGQVENTIYF.

The chain has TRBV6-5 and TRBJ2-5; maybe TRBD1 (6 bases). The CDR3 contains 13 residues. Trimming removed 7 bases from V and 2 bases from J, with 11 bases in between. Germline CDR1 and CDR2: MNHEY and SVGAGI. CDR3 region: CASKRQAQETQYF. The CDR3 DNA is TGTGCCAGCAAGAGACAGGCACAAGAGACCCAGTACTTC.

The rearrangement links TRBV28 to TRBJ2-4, with TRBD2 matching over 7 bases. The CDR3 has 16 residues. CDR1 is MDHEN, CDR2 SYDVKM, per germline. V was clipped by 7 bases and J by 5 bases; unmatched bases: 14. CDR3 bases: TGTGCCAGCAACAAACCCAGGAGCGGGACTGAAAACATTCAGTACTTC. Its translation: CASNKPRSGTENIQYF.

The CDR3 loop reads CASSFGQFNYGYTF. Written as DNA, the CDR3 is TGTGCCAGCAGTTTCGGGCAGTTCAACTATGGCTACACCTTC. The rearrangement joins TRBV28 to TRBJ1-2, with unresolved D. This CDR3 comprises 14 residues. Germline V gene lookup returns CDR1 MDHEN and CDR2 SYDVKM. V gave up 3 bases and J gave up 2 bases, with 10 bases separating them.

In DNA, the CDR3 is TGTGCCAGCAGTTCGGGACCGCGCACAGATACGCAGTATTTT. It yields the protein CASSSGPRTDTQYF. This chain uses TRBV6-2 or TRBV6-3 with TRBJ2-3, with D perhaps given as TRBD1 or TRBD2 (5 bases each). V was shortened by 4 bases and J by 1 base, with 9 bases between the two germline ends. Germline V gene data show CDR1 as MNHEY and CDR2 as SVGEGT. The CDR3 is made up of 14 amino acids.